Presented here are 25 T cell receptor beta chains from one specimen sequenced in a study of T cell changes during pregnancy in multiple sclerosis. Clones were read by immunoSEQ multiplex PCR, and TCRdb kept only the in-frame ones, dropping some. This sample has 75,000 to 100,000 clones, with 75% to 95% found just once. Specimen: peripheral blood, collected after pregnancy. These receptors came from a female donor in good health, enrolled as a control in a pregnancy study.

The chain joins TRBV14 to TRBJ2-2, with 14 bases aligning to TRBD2. Trimming at V came to 0 bases and at J to 6 bases, leaving 15 bases not matched to a gene. Germline V gene data show CDR1 as SGHDN and CDR2 as FVKESK. The CDR3 runs to 21 residues. Here the CDR3 DNA reads TGTGCCAGCAGCCAAGAAACGTCCGGACTAGCGGGGGGATCCAGGGCCGGGGAGCTGTTTTTT. Amino acids: CASSQETSGLAGGSRAGELFF.

This chain links TRBV30 with TRBJ1-6, with 7 bases identical to TRBD1. Unmatched junction bases numbered 4, after V lost 5 bases and J lost 0 bases. CDR1 is GTSNPN, CDR2 SVGIG, per germline (reference sequence). This CDR3 contains 15 residues. The CDR3 spells CAWQGVNSYNSPLHF. For the CDR3, the DNA is TGTGCCTGGCAGGGGGTGAACTCCTATAATTCACCCCTCCACTTT. The whole variable domain, remainder taken from reference TRBV30 and TRBJ1-6, is SQTIHQWPATLVQPVGSPLSLECTVEGTSNPNLYWYRQAAGRGLQLLFYSVGIGQISSEVPQNLSASRPQDRQFILSSKKLLLSDSGFYLCAWQGVNSYNSPLHFGNGTRLTVT.

The chain employs TRBV5-6 and TRBJ1-4; 8 bases agree with TRBD1. V was clipped by 3 bases and J by 6 bases; unmatched bases: 4. The CDR3 is 14 residues long. CDR1 is SGHDT and CDR2 is YYEEEE in the germline V gene. The CDR3 region has the DNA TGTGCCAGCAGCTCCGACAGGGGTTATGAAAAACTGTTTTTT. Amino acid sequence: CASSSDRGYEKLFF.

In this sample, this clone turned up once. The chain recombines TRBV14 with TRBJ2-5, with 7 nucleotides matching TRBD1. CDR1 is SGHDN, CDR2 FVKESK, per germline. The V segment lost 5 bases and the J segment 2 bases; nucleotides outside the gene matches: 5. This CDR3 is built from 14 residues. For the CDR3, the DNA is TGTGCCAGCAGCACCGGGACAGTACAAGAGACCCAGTACTTC. Translation: CASSTGTVQETQYF. The full variable domain, rest sourced from reference TRBV14 and TRBJ2-5, is EAGVTQFPSHSVIEKGQTVTLRCDPISGHDNLYWYRRVMGKEIKFLLHFVKESKQDESGMPNNRFLAERTGGTYSTLKVQPAELEDSGVYFCASSTGTVQETQYFGPGTRLLVL.

The rearrangement joins TRBV9 to TRBJ1-3; 7 positions agree with TRBD1. CDR3 length equals 16 residues. V was pared by 4 bases and J by 0 bases, with 7 bases of the junction left unmatched. The germline V gene encodes CDR1 SGDLS and CDR2 YYNGEE. The CDR3 nucleotides read TGTGCCAGCAGCCTCAGGGGGGAAAGCTCTGGAAACACCATATATTTT. It specifies CASSLRGESSGNTIYF.

The gene calls are TRBV30 and TRBJ1-5; no clear D. Per the germline V gene, CDR1 is GTSNPN and CDR2 is SVGIG (reference sequence). The CDR3 length is 15 residues. V lost 0 bases to trimming and J lost 4 bases, with 13 bases between them. The CDR3 coding sequence is TGTGCCTGGAGTGTAGGAGCGACGCTGAATCAGCCCCAGCATTTT. It encodes CAWSVGATLNQPQHF.

The rearrangement uses TRBV7-3 and TRBJ2-3; TRBD2 agrees at 13 bases. CDR3 length: 17 residues. Germline V gene sequence: CDR1 SGHTA, CDR2 FQGTGA. Trimming took 1 base from V and 5 from J; bases not matched to a gene: 6. The CDR3 loop is CASSLRPGLAGQDTQYF. The CDR3 DNA is TGTGCCAGCAGCTTAAGGCCGGGACTAGCGGGGCAAGATACGCAGTATTTT.

The rearrangement joins TRBV7-6 to TRBJ1-5; D perhaps matches TRBD1 (6 bases). The V end lost 5 bases, the J end lost 2 bases, and 13 bases lay between the germline ends. Germline CDR1 is SGHVS and CDR2 is FNYEAQ. The CDR3 is 15 residues long. CDR3 loop: CASSPRGGGNQPQHF. The CDR3 DNA sequence: TGTGCCAGCAGCCCAAGGGGGGGAGGCAATCAGCCCCAGCATTTT.

This chain joins TRBV29-1 and TRBJ1-2; unclear D gene. Germline assignment: CDR1 SQVTM and CDR2 ANQGSEA. The CDR3 is made up of 11 amino acids. V was pared by 1 base and J by 8 bases, with 8 bases between. Here the CDR3 reads CSVEGAFGYTF. Written as DNA, the CDR3 is TGCAGCGTTGAAGGAGCCTTCGGCTACACCTTC.

This clone was seen a handful of times. V and J are TRBV7-9 and TRBJ1-1, with D tentatively TRBD1 (5 bases). Germline CDR1 SEHNR, CDR2 FQNEAQ (reference sequence). The CDR3 is 13 amino acids. With 4 bases removed from V and 1 base from J, the gap between germline ends came to 7 bases. Written as DNA, the CDR3 is TGTGCCAGCAGCTCAGGACAGAACACTGAAGCTTTCTTT. Translating it yields CASSSGQNTEAFF.

J is TRBJ1-2 and V is TRBV6-1; 10 nucleotides match TRBD1. CDR1 MNHNS and CDR2 SASEGT come from the germline V gene. The V gene end was trimmed by 10 bases and the J gene end by 6 bases; junction bases not matched to a gene: 5. The length of the CDR3 is 12 residues. Here the CDR3 DNA reads TGTGCCACGGACAGGGGGACGGATGGCTACACCTTC. Its translation is CATDRGTDGYTF.

The J gene is TRBJ2-5, the V gene TRBV7-8; no clear D gene. The CDR3 sequence is 12 residues long. Germline CDR1 reads SGHVS; CDR2 reads FQNEAQ. Trimming removed 3 bases at V and 5 bases at J, with 7 bases between. The CDR3 nucleotides read TGTGCCAGCAGCTTTACCCGGGAGACCCAGTACTTC. Protein product: CASSFTRETQYF.

The chain combines TRBV28 with TRBJ2-7; tentative D call: TRBD1 (5 bases). The CDR3 totals 14 residues. Germline V lookup: CDR1 MDHEN, CDR2 SYDVKM. Trimming pared 6 bases from V and 1 base from J, leaving 13 bases between. CDR3 amino acids: CASSKSTGSYEQYF. The CDR3 region has the DNA TGTGCCAGCAGCAAGTCAACAGGATCCTACGAGCAGTACTTC.

The CDR3 sequence is CASSPRTSGSTQYF. The DNA of the CDR3 is TGTGCCAGCAGCCCACGGACTAGCGGCTCTACGCAGTATTTT. The V and J genes are TRBV9 and TRBJ2-3; 10 bases map to TRBD2. The CDR3 has 14 amino acids. In germline, CDR1 is SGDLS, CDR2 YYNGEE. The V and J ends lost 4 bases and 8 bases, in that order; junction bases with no gene match: 7.

This clone turned up a few times. The chain has TRBV7-8 and TRBJ1-1, with 9 positions matching TRBD1. CDR3 length: 13 amino acids. The germline V gene has CDR1 SGHVS and CDR2 FQNEAQ. Unmatched junction bases numbered 4, after V lost 4 bases and J lost 7 bases. The CDR3 region is CASSSDRGVEAFF. The CDR3 DNA sequence: TGTGCCAGCAGCTCGGACAGGGGAGTTGAAGCTTTCTTT.

The J gene is TRBJ2-1, the V gene TRBV27; D is possibly TRBD2 (7 bases). Germline-derived CDR1 and CDR2 are MNHEY and SMNVEV (reference sequence). This CDR3 is built from 15 residues. Deletions cut 6 bases from V and 1 base from J, with 13 bases between. This chain's CDR3 is CASSLGGASYNEQFF. CDR3 coding DNA: TGTGCCAGCAGCCTAGGGGGGGCGTCCTACAATGAGCAGTTCTTC.

The chain couples TRBV15 to TRBJ2-3; D not certain. The CDR3 has 14 residues. Trimming took 5 bases from V and 6 from J, leaving 15 bases between them. Per the germline V gene, CDR1 is LNHNV and CDR2 is YYDKDF (reference sequence). The CDR3 here is CATSDTSLADTQYF. The CDR3 nucleotides read TGTGCCACCAGCGACACTTCTCTTGCGGATACGCAGTATTTT. Based on the CDR3 plus reference TRBV15 and TRBJ2-3, the full variable domain is DAMVIQNPRYQVTQFGKPVTLSCSQTLNHNVMYWYQQKSSQAPKLLFHYYDKDFNNEADTPDNFQSRRPNTSFCFLDIRSPGLGDTAMYLCATSDTSLADTQYFGPGTRLTVL.

The rearrangement links TRBV4-3 to TRBJ1-2; TRBD1 might be the D (6 bases). The CDR3 has 16 amino acids. The V gene lost 4 bases and the J gene lost 0 bases, with 15 bases spanning the gap. CDR1 and CDR2 from the germline V gene are LGHNA and YSLEER. CDR3 DNA sequence: TGCGCCAGCAGCCCCAGCCCGGGACATCCTAACTATGGCTACACCTTC. It codes for CASSPSPGHPNYGYTF.

The chain recombines TRBV2 with TRBJ2-5, with 9 bases fitting TRBD1. CDR1 is SNHLY, CDR2 FYNNEI, per germline. CDR3 length equals 17 residues. V was clipped by 3 bases and J by 5 bases; unmatched bases: 13. The CDR3, as DNA: TGTGCCAGCAGTGAGATGCGGACAGGGGAGAATGCGGAGACCCAGTACTTC. This gives the protein CASSEMRTGENAETQYF.

The V gene is TRBV10-2, the J gene TRBJ1-5, with D maybe TRBD1 (6 bases). V was trimmed by 4 bases and J by 5 bases, leaving 15 bases between them. CDR3 size: 15 residues. Germline-derived CDR1 and CDR2 are WSHSY and SAAADI. The DNA of the CDR3 is TGCGCCAGCAGTGGGTTGGGACAAAGGGATCAGCCCCAGCATTTT. This sequence encodes CASSGLGQRDQPQHF.

The chain uses TRBV5-6 and TRBJ2-3, with 7 positions matching TRBD1. The CDR3 consists of 15 residues. Germline V gene data show CDR1 as SGHDT and CDR2 as YYEEEE. Germline trimming cut 1 base from V and 5 bases from J; bases unmatched to any gene: 7. CDR3: CASSLLTGSGDTQYF. The CDR3 coding sequence is TGTGCCAGCAGCTTGCTGACAGGGTCAGGAGATACGCAGTATTTT. The complete variable domain, with remaining parts taken from reference TRBV5-6 and TRBJ2-3, reads DAGVTQSPTHLIKTRGQQVTLRCSPKSGHDTVSWYQQALGQGPQFIFQYYEEEERQRGNFPDRFSGHQFPNYSSELNVNALLLGDSALYLCASSLLTGSGDTQYFGPGTRLTVL.

The chain is built from TRBV7-9 and TRBJ1-3; D is undetermined. This CDR3 is built from 15 residues. Trimming removed 0 bases from V and 1 base from J, with 7 bases in between. The germline V gene encodes CDR1 SEHNR and CDR2 FQNEAQ (reference sequence). CDR3 residues: CASSLALDSGNTIYF. The DNA of the CDR3 is TGTGCCAGCAGCTTAGCGTTAGATTCTGGAAACACCATATATTTT.

The J gene is TRBJ1-1, the V gene TRBV27, with 10 nucleotides matching TRBD1. Germline V gene data show CDR1 as MNHEY and CDR2 as SMNVEV (reference sequence). Trimming cost V 6 bases and J 3 bases; bases outside gene matches: 4. The CDR3 is made up of 14 amino acids. The CDR3 bases are TGTGCCAGCAGGCCGGGACAGGGGCACACTGAAGCTTTCTTT. Translated: CASRPGQGHTEAFF.

This chain uses TRBV9 with TRBJ2-1; the D gene is possibly TRBD2 (6 bases). This CDR3 has 14 residues. From germline, CDR1 is SGDLS and CDR2 YYNGEE. V was shortened by 3 bases and J by 9 bases, with 16 bases between the two germline ends. The CDR3 region is CASSAASGQSEQFF. The CDR3 region has the DNA TGTGCCAGCAGCGCAGCCAGCGGGCAATCTGAGCAGTTCTTC. The whole variable domain, remainder taken from reference TRBV9 and TRBJ2-1, is DSGVTQTPKHLITATGQRVTLRCSPRSGDLSVYWYQQSLDQGLQFLIQYYNGEERAKGNILERFSAQQFPDLHSELNLSSLELGDSALYFCASSAASGQSEQFFGPGTRLTVL.

The CDR3 spells CASSLTGVAEAFF. Here the CDR3 DNA reads TGTGCCAGCAGCCTAACAGGGGTCGCTGAAGCTTTCTTT. The J gene is TRBJ1-1, the V gene TRBV7-9; 7 nucleotides match TRBD1. V gave up 5 bases and J gave up 6 bases; unmatched junction bases: 6. CDR3 length: 13 amino acids. Per the germline V gene, CDR1 is SEHNR and CDR2 is FQNEAQ (reference sequence).